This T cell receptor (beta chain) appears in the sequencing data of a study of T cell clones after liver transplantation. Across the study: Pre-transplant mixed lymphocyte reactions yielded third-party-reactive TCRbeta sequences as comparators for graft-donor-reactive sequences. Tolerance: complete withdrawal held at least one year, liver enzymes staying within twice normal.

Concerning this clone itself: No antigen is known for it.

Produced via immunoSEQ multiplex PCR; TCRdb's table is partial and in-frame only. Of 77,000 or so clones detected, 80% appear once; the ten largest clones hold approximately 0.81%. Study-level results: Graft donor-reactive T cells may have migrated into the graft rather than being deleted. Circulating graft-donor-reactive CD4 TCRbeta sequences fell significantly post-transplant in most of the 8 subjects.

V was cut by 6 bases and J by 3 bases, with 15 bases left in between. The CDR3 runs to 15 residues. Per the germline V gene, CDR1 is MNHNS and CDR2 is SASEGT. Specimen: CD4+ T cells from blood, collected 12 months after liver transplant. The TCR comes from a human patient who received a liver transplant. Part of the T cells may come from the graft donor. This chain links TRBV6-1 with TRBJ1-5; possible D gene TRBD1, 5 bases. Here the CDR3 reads CASSFQGGNNQPQHF. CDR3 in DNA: TGTGCCAGCAGCTTTCAGGGAGGGAACAATCAGCCCCAGCATTTT.